The following is a T cell receptor beta chain sequence with its context. The data derive from a study of T cells expressing NK-cell markers. In germline, CDR1 is KGHDR, CDR2 SFDVKD. The CDR3 length is 16 residues. One entry per CDR3 protein, without DNA, is what TCRdb gives after re-calling the 5' RACE reads. The sample table sets out about 460,000 distinct CDR3 sequences. The material sequenced was blood T cells: a sorted CD56 or NKG2C T cell subset, CD4+ or CD8+ T cells, or bulk PBMC T cells (not recorded which). The receptor comes from a woman in her fifties or sixties in good health. The rearrangement uses TRBV24-1 and TRBJ2-4; absent DNA, TCRdb's TRBD1 call cannot be checked. CDR3 sequence reads: CATSDATGGAKNIQYF.